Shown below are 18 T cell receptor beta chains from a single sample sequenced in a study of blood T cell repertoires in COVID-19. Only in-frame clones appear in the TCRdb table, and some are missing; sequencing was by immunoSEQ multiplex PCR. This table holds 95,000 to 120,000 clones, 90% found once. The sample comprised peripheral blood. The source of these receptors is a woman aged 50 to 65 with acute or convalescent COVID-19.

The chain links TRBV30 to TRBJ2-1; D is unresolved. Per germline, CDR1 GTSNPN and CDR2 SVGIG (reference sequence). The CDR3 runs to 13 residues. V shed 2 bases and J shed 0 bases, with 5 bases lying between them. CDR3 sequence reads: CAWSRSSYNEQFF. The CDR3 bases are TGTGCCTGGAGTAGGAGCTCCTACAATGAGCAGTTCTTC.

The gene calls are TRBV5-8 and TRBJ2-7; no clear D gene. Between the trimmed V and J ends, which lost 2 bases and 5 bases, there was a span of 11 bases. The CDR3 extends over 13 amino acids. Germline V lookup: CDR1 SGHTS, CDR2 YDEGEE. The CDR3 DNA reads TGTGCCAGCAGCTTCGGGTCTCGAGACGAGCAGTACTTC. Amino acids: CASSFGSRDEQYF.

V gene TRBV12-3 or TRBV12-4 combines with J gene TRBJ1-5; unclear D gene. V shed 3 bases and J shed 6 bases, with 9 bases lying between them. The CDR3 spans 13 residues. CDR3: CASSFQVTQPQHF. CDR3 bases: TGTGCCAGCAGTTTTCAGGTAACTCAGCCCCAGCATTTT.

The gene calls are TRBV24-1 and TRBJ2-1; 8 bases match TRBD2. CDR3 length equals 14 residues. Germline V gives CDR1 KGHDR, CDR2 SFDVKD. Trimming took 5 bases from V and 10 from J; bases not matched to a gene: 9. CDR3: CATSAAGGVVEQFF. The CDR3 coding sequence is TGTGCCACCAGTGCGGCGGGAGGAGTGGTGGAGCAGTTCTTC.

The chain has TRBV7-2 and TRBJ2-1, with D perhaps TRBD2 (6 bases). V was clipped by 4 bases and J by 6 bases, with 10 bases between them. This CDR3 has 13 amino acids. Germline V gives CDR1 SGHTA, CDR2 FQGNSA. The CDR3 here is CASSSSAFNEQFF. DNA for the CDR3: TGTGCCAGCAGCTCTAGCGCTTTCAATGAGCAGTTCTTC.

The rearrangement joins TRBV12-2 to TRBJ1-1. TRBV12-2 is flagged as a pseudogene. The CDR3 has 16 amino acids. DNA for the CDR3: TGTGCAAGTCGCTCCCCGGTCGACTACGTGAACACTGAAGCTTTCTTT. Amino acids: CASRSPVDYVNTEAFF.

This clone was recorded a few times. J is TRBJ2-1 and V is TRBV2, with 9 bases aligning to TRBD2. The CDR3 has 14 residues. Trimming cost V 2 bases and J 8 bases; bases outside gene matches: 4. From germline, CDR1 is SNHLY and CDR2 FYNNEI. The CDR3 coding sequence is TGTGCCAGCAGTGAACTAGCGGGAAAGGATGAGCAGTTCTTC. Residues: CASSELAGKDEQFF.

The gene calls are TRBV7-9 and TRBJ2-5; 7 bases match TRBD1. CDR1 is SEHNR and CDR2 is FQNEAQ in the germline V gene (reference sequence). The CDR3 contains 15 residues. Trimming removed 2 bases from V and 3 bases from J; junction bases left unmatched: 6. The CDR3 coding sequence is TGTGCCAGCAGCTTACTCCGGACAGGAGAAGAGACCCAGTACTTC. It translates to CASSLLRTGEETQYF.

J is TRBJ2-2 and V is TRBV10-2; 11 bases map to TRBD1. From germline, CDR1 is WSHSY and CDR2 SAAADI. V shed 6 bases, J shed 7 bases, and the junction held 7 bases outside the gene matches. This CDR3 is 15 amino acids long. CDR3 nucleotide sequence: TGCGCCAGCAGACCCGGACAGGGGGCTAACGGGGAGCTGTTTTTT. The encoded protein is CASRPGQGANGELFF.

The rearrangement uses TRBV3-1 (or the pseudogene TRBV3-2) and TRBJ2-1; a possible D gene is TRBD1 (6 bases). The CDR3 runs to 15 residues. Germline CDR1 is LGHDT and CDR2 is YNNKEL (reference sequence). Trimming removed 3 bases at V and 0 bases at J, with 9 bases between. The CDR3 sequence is CASSHRGSSYNEQFF. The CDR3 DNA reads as TGTGCCAGCAGCCACAGGGGCAGCTCCTACAATGAGCAGTTCTTC.

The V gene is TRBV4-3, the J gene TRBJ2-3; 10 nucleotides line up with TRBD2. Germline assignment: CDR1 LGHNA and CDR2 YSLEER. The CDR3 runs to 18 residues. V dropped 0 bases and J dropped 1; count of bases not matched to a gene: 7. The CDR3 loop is CASSQEWSGLAGTDTQYF. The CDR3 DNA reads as TGCGCCAGCAGCCAAGAGTGGTCAGGACTAGCGGGCACAGATACGCAGTATTTT.

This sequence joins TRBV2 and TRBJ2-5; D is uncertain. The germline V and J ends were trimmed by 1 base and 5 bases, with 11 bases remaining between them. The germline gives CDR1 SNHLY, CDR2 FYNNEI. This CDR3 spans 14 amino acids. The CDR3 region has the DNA TGTGCCAGCAGTGAAGGAATGCTCCGGGAGACCCAGTACTTC. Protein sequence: CASSEGMLRETQYF.

For the CDR3, the DNA is TGTGCCAGCAGGGCTCGCGGGGCGCCCACAGATACGCAGTATTTT. It encodes CASRARGAPTDTQYF. The rearrangement links TRBV2 to TRBJ2-3; D is perhaps TRBD2 (6 bases). This CDR3 contains 15 residues. The V gene lost 6 bases and the J gene lost 2 bases, with 15 bases spanning the gap. The germline V gene has CDR1 SNHLY and CDR2 FYNNEI. The full variable domain, with the rest looked up from reference TRBV2 and TRBJ2-3, is EPEVTQTPSHQVTQMGQEVILRCVPISNHLYFYWYRQILGQKVEFLVSFYNNEISEKSEIFDDQFSVERPDGSNFTLKIRSTKLEDSAMYFCASRARGAPTDTQYFGPGTRLTVL.

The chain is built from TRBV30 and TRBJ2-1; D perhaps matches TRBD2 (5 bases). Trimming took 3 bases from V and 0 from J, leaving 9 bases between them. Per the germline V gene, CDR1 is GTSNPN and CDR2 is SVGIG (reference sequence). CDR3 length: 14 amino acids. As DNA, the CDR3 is TGTGCCTGGAGGACTACCAGCTCCTACAATGAGCAGTTCTTC. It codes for CAWRTTSSYNEQFF.

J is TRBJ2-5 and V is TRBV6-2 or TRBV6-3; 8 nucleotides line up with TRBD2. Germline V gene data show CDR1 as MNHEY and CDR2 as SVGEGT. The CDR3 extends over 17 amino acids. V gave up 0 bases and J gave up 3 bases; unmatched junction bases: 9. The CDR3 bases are TGTGCCAGCAGTTACTCGAGCGGGACTAGTAGAGAAGAGACCCAGTACTTC. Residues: CASSYSSGTSREETQYF.

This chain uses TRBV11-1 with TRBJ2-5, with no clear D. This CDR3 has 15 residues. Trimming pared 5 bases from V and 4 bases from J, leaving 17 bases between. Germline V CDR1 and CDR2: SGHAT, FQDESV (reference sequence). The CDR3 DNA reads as TGTGCCAGCAGCATTAGGAAGACTCACCCAGAGACCCAGTACTTC. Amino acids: CASSIRKTHPETQYF.

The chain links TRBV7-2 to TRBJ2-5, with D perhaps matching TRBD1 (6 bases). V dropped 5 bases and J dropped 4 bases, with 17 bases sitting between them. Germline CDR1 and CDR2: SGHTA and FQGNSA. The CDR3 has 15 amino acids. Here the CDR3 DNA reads TGTGCCAGCAGCCAGATACAGGGTTGGGGAGAGACCCAGTACTTC. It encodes CASSQIQGWGETQYF.

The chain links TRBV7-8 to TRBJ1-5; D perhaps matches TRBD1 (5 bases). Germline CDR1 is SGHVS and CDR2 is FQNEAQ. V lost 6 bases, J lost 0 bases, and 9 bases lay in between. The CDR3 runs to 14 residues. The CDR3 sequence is CASRGEVSNQPQHF. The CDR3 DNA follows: TGTGCCAGCAGAGGGGAGGTTAGCAATCAGCCCCAGCATTTT.